Below, 23 T cell receptor beta chains from the same sample are listed, as sequenced in a study of graft-versus-host responses after intestinal transplantation. Here immunoSEQ multiplex PCR was the method, and the copy in TCRdb shows in-frame clones only, minus some. This sample has tens of thousands of clones; approximately 92% occur once, and the top ten carry roughly 0.31%. These receptors are not linked to any known antigen. The specimen comprised unstimulated CD4+ T cells sorted from spleen or lymph node cells, sampled before intestinal transplant. These receptors were taken from a human donor who received an intestinal transplant.

The chain joins TRBV7-9 to TRBJ2-1; no clear D gene. This CDR3 is built from 17 residues. V was shortened by 1 base and J by 4 bases, with 17 bases between the two germline ends. Germline-derived CDR1 and CDR2 are SEHNR and FQNEAQ (reference sequence). In nucleotides, the CDR3 is TGTGCCAGCAGCTTAGGTGCTTCTAGGGCGCCATACAATGAGCAGTTCTTC. Translated: CASSLGASRAPYNEQFF.

The chain recombines TRBV25-1 with TRBJ1-2, with 7 bases matching TRBD1. The CDR3 length is 14 residues. Losses at the gene ends were 1 base for V and 3 bases for J; bases not matched to a gene: 2. Germline V gene data show CDR1 as MGHDK and CDR2 as SYGVNS. The CDR3 protein is CASSELDRDYGYTF. Here the CDR3 DNA reads TGTGCCAGCAGTGAATTAGACAGGGACTATGGCTACACCTTC.

The table lists this clone with a few counts. The genes are TRBV29-1 and TRBJ1-2; D remains ambiguous. V was shortened by 3 bases and J by 4 bases, with 9 bases between the two germline ends. CDR1 is SQVTM and CDR2 is ANQGSEA in the germline V gene. CDR3 size: 12 residues. The CDR3 DNA is TGCAGCGTTGATCGGATTCCCTATGGCTACACCTTC. Its translation: CSVDRIPYGYTF.

Of note for this clone: As the CDR3 is not closed by the conserved phenylalanine or tryptophan, this likely results from a read error. In DNA form, the CDR3 reads TGTGCCAGCAGCGTCGGGACAGCCACAACAAAGAACACTGAAGCTTTCCTT. This translates into CASSVGTATTKNTEAFL. V gene TRBV9 combines with J gene TRBJ1-1, with TRBD1 matching over 7 bases. The CDR3 has 17 residues. Germline loops: CDR1 SGDLS, CDR2 YYNGEE. With 2 bases clipped from V and 1 base from J, the junction kept 11 bases outside the gene matches.

The chain is built from TRBV9 and TRBJ2-6, with 11 bases lining up with TRBD1. Germline trimming cut 4 bases from V and 4 bases from J; bases unmatched to any gene: 7. CDR1 and CDR2 from the germline V gene are SGDLS and YYNGEE. The CDR3 totals 17 residues. The CDR3 region is CASSPRTGGAGANVLTF. The CDR3 bases are TGTGCCAGCAGCCCAAGGACAGGGGGCGCCGGGGCCAACGTCCTGACTTTC.

This rearrangement joins TRBV19 to TRBJ2-1; TRBD2 aligns across 11 bases. Germline lookup yields CDR1 LNHDA and CDR2 SQIVND (reference sequence). Germline trimming cut 3 bases from V and 2 bases from J; bases unmatched to any gene: 0. The CDR3 has 15 amino acids. The CDR3 protein is CASSMTSGAYNEQFF. In DNA, the CDR3 is TGTGCCAGTAGTATGACTAGCGGGGCCTACAATGAGCAGTTCTTC.

The chain couples TRBV18 to TRBJ2-7; unclear D gene. CDR3 length: 15 amino acids. Germline CDR1 KGHSH, CDR2 LQKENI. Trimming took off 1 base at V and 2 bases at J, with 12 bases between the two ends. This chain's CDR3 is CASSPRWTDAYEQYF. As DNA, the CDR3 is TGTGCCAGCTCACCACGATGGACGGATGCCTACGAGCAGTACTTC.

This chain links TRBV6-4 with TRBJ2-3, with 12 nucleotides matching TRBD1. The CDR3 consists of 15 residues. V was clipped by 5 bases and J by 2 bases; unmatched bases: 2. The V gene's germline CDR1 is MRHNA and CDR2 SNTAGT. The CDR3 bases are TGTGCCAGCAGTCCGGGACAGGGGGCCACAGATACGCAGTATTTT. Protein sequence: CASSPGQGATDTQYF.

The V and J genes are TRBV6-5 and TRBJ2-7; 7 bases align to TRBD2. The germline V gene encodes CDR1 MNHEY and CDR2 SVGAGI. Trimming removed 10 bases from V and 2 bases from J; junction bases left unmatched: 11. The CDR3 is 14 residues long. CDR3 bases: TGTGCCACCATGGGCGGGAGATCCCCCTACGAGCAGTACTTC. The encoded protein is CATMGGRSPYEQYF.

The gene calls are TRBV18 and TRBJ2-5; maybe TRBD1 (5 bases). The CDR3 runs to 16 residues. Between the trimmed V and J ends, which lost 1 base and 3 bases, there was a span of 15 bases. Germline V gene lookup returns CDR1 KGHSH and CDR2 LQKENI. The CDR3 region has the DNA TGTGCCAGCTCACCACGAAAATCAGGGCGGAAAGAGACCCAGTACTTC. Translated: CASSPRKSGRKETQYF.

This sequence joins TRBV27 and TRBJ2-3; 7 bases map to TRBD1. J lost 3 bases, V lost 5 bases, and 8 bases had no gene match. This CDR3 is 15 amino acids long. Germline CDR1 MNHEY, CDR2 SMNVEV (reference sequence). CDR3 in amino acids: CASSLSTGWTDTQYF. CDR3 in DNA: TGTGCCAGCAGTCTCTCGACAGGGTGGACAGATACGCAGTATTTT.

V usage is TRBV7-9 and J usage is TRBJ1-6; a possible D gene is TRBD1 (6 bases). The CDR3 is 15 amino acids. Looked up from germline, CDR1 is SEHNR and CDR2 is FQNEAQ (reference sequence). Between the trimmed V and J ends, which lost 5 bases and 8 bases, there was a span of 16 bases. The CDR3 DNA sequence: TGTGCCAGCAGCCGAGGGGGTTCTAGGGATTCACCCCTCCACTTT. This codes for CASSRGGSRDSPLHF.

As for this clone: This sample also contains other DNA sequences that code for the same CDR3. The chain employs TRBV5-1 and TRBJ2-1, with 13 bases fitting TRBD2. J was trimmed by 8 bases and V by 0 bases; bases with no gene match: 2. Germline lookup yields CDR1 SGHRS and CDR2 YFSETQ. The CDR3 runs 15 residues. CDR3 DNA sequence: TGCGCCAGCAGCTTGGGGACTAGCGGGAGCTATGAGCAGTTCTTC. This encodes CASSLGTSGSYEQFF.

The chain uses TRBV7-6 and TRBJ2-5; TRBD1 matches at 8 bases. The end of the DNA aligns better with TRBJ2-7, so the J call may be wrong. This CDR3 has 15 residues. Germline CDR1 and CDR2: SGHVS and FNYEAQ. The DNA of the CDR3 is TGTGCCAGCAGCTCTCCCGGGACAGGAGTTTACGAGCAGTACTTC. Its translation: CASSSPGTGVYEQYF.

The V and J genes are TRBV27 and TRBJ2-5, with 14 bases aligning to TRBD2. Per germline, CDR1 MNHEY and CDR2 SMNVEV (reference sequence). The J segment lost 5 bases and the V segment lost 0 bases, leaving 2 bases of the junction unmatched. The CDR3 has 16 residues. As DNA, the CDR3 is TGTGCCAGCAGTTTATCGCGACTAGCGGGAGGGGAGACCCAGTACTTC. Its protein is CASSLSRLAGGETQYF.

This clone was detected only once. The chain is built from TRBV2 and TRBJ2-2; D gene unclear. V shed 5 bases and J shed 6 bases, with 13 bases lying between them. This CDR3 contains 14 residues. Germline CDR1 is SNHLY and CDR2 is FYNNEI. The chain's CDR3 is CASSLILRAGELFF. The CDR3 region has the DNA TGTGCCAGCAGTCTAATCCTACGTGCCGGGGAGCTGTTTTTT.

V gene TRBV19 combines with J gene TRBJ1-3; TRBD1 might be the D (6 bases). CDR3 length equals 14 residues. Trimming left V 6 bases short and J 3 bases short, with 12 bases between. Germline CDR1 and CDR2: LNHDA and SQIVND (reference sequence). The CDR3 reads CASSQQGGGNTIYF. Written as DNA, the CDR3 is TGTGCCAGTAGCCAACAGGGTGGTGGAAACACCATATATTTT.

This clone came up once. The chain uses TRBV2 and TRBJ1-5; D remains ambiguous. The ends were cut back, 0 bases at V and 0 bases at J, with 15 bases in the middle. CDR1 SNHLY and CDR2 FYNNEI come from the germline V gene. This CDR3 is built from 18 residues. This chain's CDR3 is CASSEALRGETSNQPQHF. For the CDR3, the DNA is TGTGCCAGCAGTGAAGCGCTTCGCGGGGAGACTAGCAATCAGCCCCAGCATTTT. Full variable domain (remainder filled in from reference TRBV2 and TRBJ1-5): EPEVTQTPSHQVTQMGQEVILRCVPISNHLYFYWYRQILGQKVEFLVSFYNNEISEKSEIFDDQFSVERPDGSNFTLKIRSTKLEDSAMYFCASSEALRGETSNQPQHFGDGTRLSIL.

The CDR3 DNA reads TGTGCCAGCAGCCCGGGGACTAGCGGGAGGGCCGGGGAGCTGTTTTTT. Protein product: CASSPGTSGRAGELFF. The rearrangement uses TRBV7-2 and TRBJ2-2, with 16 positions matching TRBD2. CDR1 is SGHTA, CDR2 FQGNSA, per germline. The CDR3 length is 16 residues. V was pared by 5 bases and J by 6 bases, with 3 bases of the junction left unmatched.

This sequence joins TRBV19 and TRBJ2-7; D tentatively fits TRBD1 or TRBD2 (5 bases each). This CDR3 has 13 residues. The germline gives CDR1 LNHDA, CDR2 SQIVND (reference sequence). V shed 10 bases and J shed 6 bases, with 19 bases lying between them. The CDR3 DNA reads as TGTGCCACTGGGGACGTACTTGGGATCGAGCAGTACTTC. It is translated as CATGDVLGIEQYF.

The chain uses TRBV5-1 and TRBJ1-5, with TRBD1 matching over 7 bases. V trimming: 5 bases; J trimming: 4 bases; junction bases outside the gene matches: 9. The CDR3 length is 15 residues. Germline CDR1 is SGHRS and CDR2 is YFSETQ. CDR3 sequence reads: CASRTGIGYNQPQHF. As DNA, the CDR3 is TGCGCCAGCAGGACAGGGATCGGATATAATCAGCCCCAGCATTTT.

V usage is TRBV19 and J usage is TRBJ1-3; 9 nucleotides align to TRBD1. The J segment lost 1 base and the V segment lost 4 bases, leaving 5 bases of the junction unmatched. CDR1 and CDR2 from the germline V gene are LNHDA and SQIVND (reference sequence). This CDR3 is 16 amino acids long. CDR3 coding DNA: TGTGCCAGTAGTACGGGACAGGGTTTTTCTGGAAACACCATATATTTT. Translating it yields CASSTGQGFSGNTIYF.

The chain carries TRBV5-8 and TRBJ2-5; D gene unclear. This CDR3 is 13 amino acids long. The V end lost 1 base, the J end lost 4 bases, and 8 bases lay between the germline ends. CDR1 is SGHTS and CDR2 is YDEGEE in the germline V gene. The CDR3 spells CASSLSYSETQYF. DNA for the CDR3: TGTGCCAGCAGCTTGTCTTACTCAGAGACCCAGTACTTC.